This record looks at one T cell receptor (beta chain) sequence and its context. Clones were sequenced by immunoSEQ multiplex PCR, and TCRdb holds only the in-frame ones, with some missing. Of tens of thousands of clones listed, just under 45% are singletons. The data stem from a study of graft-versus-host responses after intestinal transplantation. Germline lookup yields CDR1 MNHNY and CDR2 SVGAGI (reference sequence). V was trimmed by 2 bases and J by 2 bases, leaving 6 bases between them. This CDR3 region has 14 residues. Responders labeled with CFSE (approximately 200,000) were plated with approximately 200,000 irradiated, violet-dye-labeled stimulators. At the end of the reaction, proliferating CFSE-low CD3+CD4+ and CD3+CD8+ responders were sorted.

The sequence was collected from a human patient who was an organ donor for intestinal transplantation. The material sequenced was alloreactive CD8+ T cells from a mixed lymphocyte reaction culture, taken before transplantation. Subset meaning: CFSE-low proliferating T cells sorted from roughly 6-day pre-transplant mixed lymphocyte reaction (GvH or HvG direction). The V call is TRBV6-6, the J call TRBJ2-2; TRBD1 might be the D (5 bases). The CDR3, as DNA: TGTGCCAGCAGTTACGGGGCTAACACCGGGGAGCTGTTTTTT. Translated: CASSYGANTGELFF.